This T cell receptor beta chain is from a study of T-cell reconstitution after alpha-beta-depleted transplantation in children. The CDR3 runs 13 residues. Germline values: CDR1 SNHLY, CDR2 FYNNEI. V gave up 4 bases and J gave up 3 bases, with 10 bases separating them. Study-wide results and limits: Newly made T cells mostly supplied T-cell counts and diversity one year after transplant. Surviving recipient T cells and intrathymic progenitors accounted for some patients' high TCRbeta diversity at day 60. Several hundred rapidly expanded clones from non-depleted graft cells reportedly supplied alpha-beta T cells about two months post-transplant.

The library targeted TCRbeta and was prepared with unique molecular identifiers. Each CDR3 protein gets one entry after TCRdb re-called the PCR reads with MiXCR. Of approximately 430,000 distinct CDR3 sequences listed, 15% to 20% are singletons. To note about this clonotype: The target antigen is unknown.

V gene TRBV2 combines with J gene TRBJ2-7; D might be TRBD2 (5 bases). This receptor was obtained from a boy under three years old who had a stem cell transplant for Wiskott-Aldrich syndrome, so the T cells may come from the graft donor. This specimen was PBMCs, mostly from graft donor cells, taken 360 days after TCRalphabeta/CD19-depleted stem cell transplant. The CDR3 DNA reads as TGTGCCAGCAGTGCCATCGGGGTCTACGAGCAGTACTTC. Amino acid sequence: CASSAIGVYEQYF.